A selection of T cell receptor beta chains follows, all from one sample in a study of T cell repertoires in cytomegalovirus infection. No antigens are known for them. TCRdb fed the reads into MiXCR, producing one record per CDR3 protein. The sample holds roughly 120,000 distinct CDR3 sequences; roughly a third are singletons and the top ten take roughly 53%. This sample comprised CD8+ T cells from cultured PBMCs, obtained from culture after CMV antigen stimulation. The receptors here all came from a human donor in good health (CMV status not recorded). Some clones in this sample may be carry-over from other donors' samples. Each CDR3 is given with its conserved first and last residue. The D gene is left open where the match is weak. Not every row has a clone size; where given, it reads once, few, many or a size class.

NA TRBD1 TRBJ2-7 TRBV14 TGTGCCAGCAGTCGAGGGGGCGTCGTCCATTCCTACGAGCAGTACTTC CASSRGGVVHSYEQYF
NA NA TRBJ2-2 TRBV7-6 TGTGCCAGCAGCTTATTGGGGTTCACCGGGGAGCTGTTTTTT CASSLLGFTGELFF
NA NA TRBJ2-3 TRBV6-2/TRBV6-3 TGTGCCAGCAGTTACGATACAGATACGCAGTATTTT CASSYDTDTQYF
many TRBD1 TRBJ1-5 TRBV7-8 TGTGCCAGCAGCTTAGGGACAGGGAATCAGCCCCAGCATTTT CASSLGTGNQPQHF
NA NA TRBJ2-1 TRBV6-2/TRBV6-3 TGTGCCAGCAGTTACGACAGGAAAGGAAAATCCTACAATGAGCAGTTCTTC CASSYDRKGKSYNEQFF
many NA TRBJ1-1 TRBV5-6 TGTGCCAGCAGCTTGGCGCTGCAAGAAGCTTTCTTT CASSLALQEAFF
few NA TRBJ1-4 TRBV7-9 TGTGCCAGCAGCCCAGGATGGGGTGTCACTAATGAAAAACTGTTTTTT CASSPGWGVTNEKLFF
few NA TRBJ1-2 TRBV28 TGTGCCAGCAGTTTCGAAGTATTTGGGTATGGCTACACCTTC CASSFEVFGYGYTF
NA NA TRBJ2-5 TRBV9 TGTGCCAGCACCCCAGGCGGTATGTTGGAGACCCAGTACTTC CASTPGGMLETQYF
few NA TRBJ2-2 TRBV24-1 TGTGCCACCAGTGATTTGGGAGTCCCGGGGCTAAACACCGGGGAGCTGTTTTTT CATSDLGVPGLNTGELFF
NA NA TRBJ1-5 TRBV6-6 TGTGCCAGCAGGGTCTCCGGGGGCCCCAATCAGCCCCAGCATTTT CASRVSGGPNQPQHF
NA TRBD2 TRBJ2-7 TRBV4-2 TGTGCCAGCAGCCAACTAGCGGGGGGCCTGACATCCTACGAGCAGTACTTC CASSQLAGGLTSYEQYF
NA TRBD1 TRBJ2-7 TRBV5-6 TGTGCCAGCACCCAACAGGGGAACTCCTACGAGCAGTACTTC CASTQQGNSYEQYF
NA NA TRBJ2-3 TRBV5-4 TGTGCCAGCAGCTCAGAGCTAAATACGCAGTATTTT CASSSELNTQYF
NA NA TRBJ1-1 TRBV6-2/TRBV6-3 TGTGCCAGCAGTTACGGGAGACCCGCTGAAGCTTTCTTT CASSYGRPAEAFF
NA NA TRBJ1-1 TRBV7-9 TGTGCCAGCAGCTTGGCGACCGGCGGAAAGGCTGAAGCTTTCTTT CASSLATGGKAEAFF
NA TRBD1 TRBJ2-5 TRBV27 TGTGCCAGCAGTTCCGGGACAGGGATGTCGGGGACCCAGTACTTC CASSSGTGMSGTQYF
NA NA TRBJ2-3 TRBV9 TGTGCCAGCAGCGTAAACAGGGGCACAGATACGCAGTATTTT CASSVNRGTDTQYF
few TRBD2 TRBJ2-3 TRBV19 TGTGCCAGTAGTAGTAGCGGGGGGGCTGCAGATACGCAGTATTTT CASSSSGGAADTQYF
few TRBD1 TRBJ1-1 TRBV12-3/TRBV12-4 TGTGCCAGCAGTTACGCACAGGGGGGCACTGAAGCTTTCTTT CASSYAQGGTEAFF
NA NA TRBJ1-1 TRBV6-5 TGTGCCAGCAGTACCTCAGGAGGCACTGAAGCTTTCTTT CASSTSGGTEAFF
many NA TRBJ1-3 TRBV4-3 TGCGCCAGCAGCCAAAGCAGATTTTACTCTGGAAACACCATATATTTT CASSQSRFYSGNTIYF
NA NA TRBJ2-7 TRBV7-6 TGTGCTAGCGGACAGGAACCCTACGAGCAGTACTTC CASGQEPYEQYF
NA TRBD2 TRBJ2-1 TRBV7-2 TGTGCCAGCAGCCGCTTACGGGGGGAATACAATGAGCAGTTCTTC CASSRLRGEYNEQFF
NA TRBD1 TRBJ1-1 TRBV28 TGTGCCAGCAGGACGGACAGGGGGAGCCCTGAAGCTTTCTTT CASRTDRGSPEAFF
few NA TRBJ1-1 TRBV20-1 TGCAGTGCTAGAGACGGGTCTTTGGCCGCCGGCACTGAAGCTTTCTTT CSARDGSLAAGTEAFF